One and the same sample provided the 8 T cell receptor beta chains below, sequenced in a study of early T cells in non-severe SARS-CoV-2 infection. Using its own MiXCR run on the 5' RACE reads, TCRdb lists one record per CDR3 protein. Counted here are about 27,000 distinct CDR3 sequences, just over 4% occurring once; the ten biggest clones make up 5% to 7.5%. The sequenced sample was whole blood. These receptors all come from an adult who was a healthcare worker with PCR-confirmed SARS-CoV-2 infection or an uninfected control (not recorded which).

This clonotype was counted ten times or more. This chain uses TRBV20-1 with TRBJ2-3; 7 nucleotides agree with TRBD2. The CDR3 spans 14 residues. J was trimmed by 1 base and V by 6 bases; bases with no gene match: 7. CDR1 is DFQATT and CDR2 is SNEGSKA in the germline V gene (reference sequence). This chain's CDR3 is CSAPGAGGTDTQYF. The CDR3 region has the DNA TGCAGTGCCCCGGGTGCGGGAGGCACAGATACGCAGTATTTT.

At least ten counts were recorded for this clonotype. The V and J genes are TRBV2 and TRBJ2-1; TRBD2 might be the D (5 bases). Germline values: CDR1 SNHLY, CDR2 FYNNEI. The germline V and J ends were trimmed by 4 bases and 9 bases, with 19 bases remaining between them. The CDR3 totals 15 residues. CDR3 region: CASSVRESYYVEQFF. The CDR3 DNA sequence: TGTGCCAGCAGTGTACGGGAATCCTACTACGTTGAGCAGTTCTTC.

In its sample, this clonotype was seen many times. The CDR3 loop is CASSPGTGGPVEAFF. CDR3 in DNA: TGTGCCAGCAGCCCTGGGACAGGGGGCCCGGTTGAAGCTTTCTTT. This chain links TRBV5-6 with TRBJ1-1; 12 bases match TRBD1. J gave up 7 bases and V 4 bases, and 8 bases lay outside the gene matches. The CDR3 loop spans 15 amino acids. Germline loops: CDR1 SGHDT, CDR2 YYEEEE.

The chain uses TRBV7-2 and TRBJ1-2; unclear D gene. Trimming removed 1 base at V and 0 bases at J, with 6 bases between. This CDR3 spans 14 amino acids. Germline V gene lookup returns CDR1 SGHTA and CDR2 FQGNSA. For the CDR3, the DNA is TGTGCCAGCAGCTTAGGCGCATCTAACTATGGCTACACCTTC. Protein product: CASSLGASNYGYTF.

The V gene is TRBV7-8, the J gene TRBJ2-2, with a possible D match to TRBD1 (5 bases). V gave up 5 bases and J gave up 1 base, with 14 bases separating them. The germline V gene has CDR1 SGHVS and CDR2 FQNEAQ. This CDR3 region has 16 residues. CDR3 protein: CASSRTSLMNTGELFF. CDR3 DNA sequence: TGTGCCAGCAGCCGGACATCCCTTATGAACACCGGGGAGCTGTTTTTT.

This clonotype came up many times. This chain joins TRBV18 and TRBJ1-5, with TRBD1 matching 7 bases. Germline V gene sequence: CDR1 KGHSH, CDR2 LQKENI. J lost 5 bases, V lost 6 bases, and 4 bases had no gene match. This CDR3 comprises 13 residues. The CDR3 nucleotides read TGTGCCAGCTCTGACAGGGTAGATCAGCCCCAGCATTTT. Residues: CASSDRVDQPQHF.

This clonotype was found many times. The chain has TRBV2 and TRBJ1-1, with D hard to call. The germline V gene encodes CDR1 SNHLY and CDR2 FYNNEI. V was clipped by 7 bases and J by 5 bases, with 14 bases between them. CDR3 length: 13 amino acids. The CDR3 sequence: CASNLAGETEAFF. CDR3 nucleotide sequence: TGTGCCAGCAACTTGGCCGGGGAAACTGAAGCTTTCTTT.

This clonotype ranks as medium-sized. The chain recombines TRBV7-8 with TRBJ1-5; D is undetermined. Germline-derived CDR1 and CDR2 are SGHVS and FQNEAQ. Trimming took off 3 bases at V and 1 base at J, with 4 bases between the two ends. This CDR3 is 13 amino acids long. The DNA for the CDR3 is TGTGCCAGCAGCTTTTCAAGCAATCAGCCCCAGCATTTT. It specifies CASSFSSNQPQHF.